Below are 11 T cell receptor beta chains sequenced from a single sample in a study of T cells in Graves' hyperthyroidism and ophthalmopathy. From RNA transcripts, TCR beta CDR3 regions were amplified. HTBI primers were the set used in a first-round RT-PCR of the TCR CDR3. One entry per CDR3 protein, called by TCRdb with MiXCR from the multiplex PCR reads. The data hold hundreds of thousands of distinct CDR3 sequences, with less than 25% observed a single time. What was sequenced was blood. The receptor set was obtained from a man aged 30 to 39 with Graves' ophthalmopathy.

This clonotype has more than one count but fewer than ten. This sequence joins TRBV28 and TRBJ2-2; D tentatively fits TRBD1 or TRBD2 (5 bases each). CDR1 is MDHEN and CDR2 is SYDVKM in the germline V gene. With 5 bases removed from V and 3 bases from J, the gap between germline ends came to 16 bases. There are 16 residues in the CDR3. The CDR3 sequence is CASSRQGRMYTGELFF. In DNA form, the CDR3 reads TGTGCCAGCAGTCGTCAGGGACGGATGTACACCGGGGAGCTGTTTTTT.

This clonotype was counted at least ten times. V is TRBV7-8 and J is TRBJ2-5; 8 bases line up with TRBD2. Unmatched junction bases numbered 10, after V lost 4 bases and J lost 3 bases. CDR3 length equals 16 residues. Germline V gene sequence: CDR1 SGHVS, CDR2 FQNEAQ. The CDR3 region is CASSSKKRERKETQYF. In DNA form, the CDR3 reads TGTGCCAGCAGCTCAAAAAAGCGGGAGCGCAAAGAGACCCAGTACTTC. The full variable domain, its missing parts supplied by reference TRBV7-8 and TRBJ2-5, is GAGVSQSPRYKVAKRGQDVALRCDPISGHVSLFWYQQALGQGPEFLTYFQNEAQLDKSGLPSDRFFAERPEGSVSTLKIQRTQQEDSAVYLCASSSKKRERKETQYFGPGTRLLVL.

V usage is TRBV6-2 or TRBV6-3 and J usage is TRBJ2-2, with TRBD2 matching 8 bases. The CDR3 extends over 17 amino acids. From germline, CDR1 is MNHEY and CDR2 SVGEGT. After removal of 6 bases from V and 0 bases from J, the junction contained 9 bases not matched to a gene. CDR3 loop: CASSSYTSGPNTGELFF. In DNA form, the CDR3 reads TGTGCCAGCAGCTCCTACACTAGCGGTCCGAACACCGGGGAGCTGTTTTTT.

CDR3 amino acids: CASLHNHPGGEGRAETQYF. The DNA for the CDR3 is TGTGCCAGCTTACACAACCATCCCGGGGGTGAGGGCCGGGCAGAGACCCAGTACTTC. The chain couples TRBV12-3 or TRBV12-4 to TRBJ2-5; D is possibly TRBD2 (6 bases). The CDR3 spans 19 residues. Trimming took 8 bases from V and 4 from J, leaving 32 bases between them.

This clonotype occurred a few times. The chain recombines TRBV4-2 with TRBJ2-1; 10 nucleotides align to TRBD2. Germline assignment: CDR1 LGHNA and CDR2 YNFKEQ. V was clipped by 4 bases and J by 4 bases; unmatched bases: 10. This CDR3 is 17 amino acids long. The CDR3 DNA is TGTGCCAGCAGCCTCTTAGGACTAGCGGACACTTACAATGAGCAGTTCTTC. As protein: CASSLLGLADTYNEQFF.

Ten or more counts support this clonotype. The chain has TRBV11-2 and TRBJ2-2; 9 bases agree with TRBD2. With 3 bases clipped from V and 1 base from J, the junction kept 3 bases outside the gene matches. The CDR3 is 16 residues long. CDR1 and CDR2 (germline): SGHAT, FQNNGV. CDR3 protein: CASSFRAGGNTGELFF. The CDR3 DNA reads TGTGCCAGCAGCTTTCGAGCGGGAGGGAACACCGGGGAGCTGTTTTTT.

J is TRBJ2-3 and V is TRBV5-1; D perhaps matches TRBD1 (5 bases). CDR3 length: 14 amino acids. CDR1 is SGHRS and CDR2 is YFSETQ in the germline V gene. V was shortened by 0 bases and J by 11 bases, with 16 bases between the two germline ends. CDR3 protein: CASSLGRTPSGQYF. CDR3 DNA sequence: TGCGCCAGCAGCTTGGGCAGGACACCCTCGGGGCAGTATTTT.

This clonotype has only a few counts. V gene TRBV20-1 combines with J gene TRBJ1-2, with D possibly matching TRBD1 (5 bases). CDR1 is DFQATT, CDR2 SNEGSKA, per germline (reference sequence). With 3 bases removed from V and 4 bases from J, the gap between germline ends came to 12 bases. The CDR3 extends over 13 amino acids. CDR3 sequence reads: CSASQGLGYGYTF. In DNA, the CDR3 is TGCAGTGCTAGCCAGGGACTTGGCTATGGCTACACCTTC.

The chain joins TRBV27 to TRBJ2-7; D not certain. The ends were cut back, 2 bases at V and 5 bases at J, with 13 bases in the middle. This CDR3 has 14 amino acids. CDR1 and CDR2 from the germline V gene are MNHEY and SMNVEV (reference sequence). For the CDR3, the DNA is TGTGCCAGCAGTTTACTTGCCCAGGTCAACGAGCAGTACTTC. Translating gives CASSLLAQVNEQYF.

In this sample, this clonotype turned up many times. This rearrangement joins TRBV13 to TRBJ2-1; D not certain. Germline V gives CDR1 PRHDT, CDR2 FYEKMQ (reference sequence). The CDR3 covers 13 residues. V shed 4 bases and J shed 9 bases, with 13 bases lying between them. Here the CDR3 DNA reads TGTGCCAGCAGCTCCGCCGGAGTCGTTGAGCAGTTCTTC. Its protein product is CASSSAGVVEQFF.

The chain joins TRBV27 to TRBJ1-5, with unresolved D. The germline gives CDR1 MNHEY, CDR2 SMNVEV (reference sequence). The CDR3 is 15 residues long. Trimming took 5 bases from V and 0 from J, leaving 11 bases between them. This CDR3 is CASSASDGSNQPQHF. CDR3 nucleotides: TGTGCCAGCAGTGCATCGGACGGTAGCAATCAGCCCCAGCATTTT.